This T cell receptor (beta chain) appears in the sequencing data of a study of blood T cell repertoires in COVID-19. Study information: Acute-phase and convalescent COVID-19 samples originated in the United States, Italy and Spain.

The count of this clone is one. Authors' analysis steps: Estimation of nucleated cell counts was performed using reference gene primer amplification. The data were produced by immunoSEQ multiplex PCR, yet TCRdb's version contains in-frame clones alone and is incomplete. That table is the source of V, J and clone size, and D and trimming were worked out from the DNA. The repertoire holds about 300,000 clones, with over 75% as singletons. The germline CDR1 and CDR2 sequences are PRHDT and FYEKMQ (reference sequence). The CDR3 sequence is 15 residues long. Trimming took 4 bases from V and 7 from J; bases not matched to a gene: 8.

Sequenced material: peripheral blood. The sequence came from a human donor in a cohort sampled during active COVID-19. The V call is TRBV13, the J call TRBJ2-2, with 8 nucleotides matching TRBD1. The CDR3 DNA reads as TGTGCCAGCAGCTCCGGCAGGGGGCTTGACGGGGAGCTGTTTTTT. Encoded protein: CASSSGRGLDGELFF.